This entry lists 3 T cell receptor beta chains sequenced from one sample in a study of Ad26.COV2.S vaccination and SARS-CoV-2 variants. Here immunoSEQ multiplex PCR was the method, and the copy in TCRdb shows in-frame clones only, minus some. Of around 450,000 clones listed, more than 80% were seen once; the top ten hold 12%. The treatment was: about 20 received Ad26.COV2.S at low or high dose, single or two shots; 5 received placebo; per-sample allocation not given. Specimens were obtained on day 63 following the first vaccine or placebo injection. The sequenced sample was peripheral blood, obtained in a trial of Ad26.COV2.S vaccine versus placebo. The receptors here all came from a person between 18 and 65 years old who received the Ad26.COV2.S COVID-19 vaccine or a placebo.

This chain uses TRBV5-1 with TRBJ2-3; TRBD2 matches at 12 bases. Trimming at V came to 3 bases and at J to 5 bases, leaving 4 bases not matched to a gene. Germline CDR1 and CDR2: SGHRS and YFSETQ. The CDR3 has 15 residues. The CDR3 DNA reads TGCGCCAGCAGCTCCAGACTAGCGGGAGTAGATACGCAGTATTTT. Encoded protein: CASSSRLAGVDTQYF.

V gene TRBV19 combines with J gene TRBJ2-7; D might be TRBD2 (5 bases). Germline V gene sequence: CDR1 LNHDA, CDR2 SQIVND (reference sequence). The length of the CDR3 is 14 residues. The V end was cut by 5 bases, the J end by 0 bases, with 11 bases between. CDR3 sequence: CASSLVGNSYEQYF. The CDR3 coding sequence is TGTGCCAGTAGTCTCGTCGGGAACTCCTACGAGCAGTACTTC.

This chain uses TRBV7-2 with TRBJ1-1; D unclear. Deletions cut 4 bases from V and 1 base from J, with 7 bases between. This CDR3 contains 13 residues. Per germline, CDR1 SGHTA and CDR2 FQGNSA. CDR3 protein: CASSSPPNTEAFF. DNA of the CDR3: TGTGCCAGCAGCTCCCCGCCGAACACTGAAGCTTTCTTT.